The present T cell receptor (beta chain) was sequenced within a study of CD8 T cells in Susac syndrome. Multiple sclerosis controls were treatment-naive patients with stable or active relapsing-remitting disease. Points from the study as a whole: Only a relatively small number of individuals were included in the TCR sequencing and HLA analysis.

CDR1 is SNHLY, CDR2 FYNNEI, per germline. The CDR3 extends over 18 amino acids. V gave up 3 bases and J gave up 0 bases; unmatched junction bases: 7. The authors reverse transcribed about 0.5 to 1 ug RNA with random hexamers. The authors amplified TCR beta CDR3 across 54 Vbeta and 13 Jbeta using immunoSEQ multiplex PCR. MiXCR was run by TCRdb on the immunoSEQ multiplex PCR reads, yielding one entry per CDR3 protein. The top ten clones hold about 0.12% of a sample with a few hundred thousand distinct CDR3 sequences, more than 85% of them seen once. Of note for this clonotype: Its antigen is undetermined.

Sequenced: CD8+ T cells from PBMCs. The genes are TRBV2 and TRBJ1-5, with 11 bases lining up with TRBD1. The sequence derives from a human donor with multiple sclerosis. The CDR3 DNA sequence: TGTGCCAGCAGTGATGAGGACAGGGGGCTTACTAGCAATCAGCCCCAGCATTTT. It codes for CASSDEDRGLTSNQPQHF.